The source of this T cell receptor beta chain is a study of blood T cells in healthy people across ages. Peripheral blood samples of approximately 10 milliliters were drawn from each donor. V was cut by 4 bases and J by 4 bases, with 10 bases left in between. This CDR3 spans 14 amino acids. Germline CDR1 LGHNA, CDR2 YNFKEQ. Alongside a J-beta primer mix, a sample-barcoded 5' primer served in a second PCR lasting about 7 to 11 cycles. Every cDNA was tagged by a template-switch adaptor with 12 random nucleotides. TCRdb passed the 5' RACE reads through MiXCR, listing each CDR3 protein once. The sample includes some 710,000 distinct CDR3 sequences, approximately 21% of them seen just once. This clonotype was seen a single time.

This chain uses TRBV4-2 with TRBJ1-4; no reliable D call. This TCR was sampled from a man in his sixties or seventies in good health. Sequencing input: blood. The CDR3 sequence is CASSRGMSNEKLFF. The DNA of the CDR3 is TGTGCCAGCAGCCGAGGGATGAGTAATGAAAAACTGTTTTTT.